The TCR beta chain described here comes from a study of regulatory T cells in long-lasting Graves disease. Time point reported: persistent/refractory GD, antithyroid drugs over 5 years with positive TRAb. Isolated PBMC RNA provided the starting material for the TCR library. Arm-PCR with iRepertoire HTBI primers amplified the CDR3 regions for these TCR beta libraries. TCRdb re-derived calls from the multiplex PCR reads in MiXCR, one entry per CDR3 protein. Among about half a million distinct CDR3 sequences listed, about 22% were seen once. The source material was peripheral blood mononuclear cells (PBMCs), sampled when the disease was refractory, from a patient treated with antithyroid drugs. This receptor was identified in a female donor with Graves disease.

The CDR3 here is CASSLGGTGRGTEAFF. CDR3 DNA sequence: TGTGCCAGCAGTTTAGGCGGGACAGGTCGGGGAACTGAAGCTTTCTTT. V usage is TRBV28 and J usage is TRBJ1-1, with 8 nucleotides matching TRBD1. CDR1 MDHEN and CDR2 SYDVKM come from the germline V gene. J lost 5 bases, V lost 2 bases, and 10 bases had no gene match. The CDR3 totals 16 residues.